A single sample is the source of the 6 T cell receptor beta chains below, sequenced in a study of blood T cells in healthy people across ages. With a J-beta primer mix and a sample-barcoded 5' primer, a second PCR ran roughly 6 to 11 cycles. TCRdb processed the 5' RACE reads anew with MiXCR; each CDR3 protein has one entry. The sample lists around 790,000 distinct CDR3 sequences, 40% to 50% occurring once. The sequenced sample was blood. These receptors were taken from a man aged 55 to 70 in good health.

J is TRBJ2-2 and V is TRBV5-5; a weak D match, TRBD1 (6 bases). The CDR3 length is 14 residues. The V end was cut by 5 bases, the J end by 7 bases, with 15 bases between. Germline V gene lookup returns CDR1 SGHKS and CDR2 YYEKEE (reference sequence). The CDR3 protein is CASRQGDMSGELFF. DNA for the CDR3: TGTGCCAGCAGACAAGGGGACATGAGCGGGGAGCTGTTTTTT.

This clonotype was counted a single time. This chain connects TRBV5-1 to TRBJ2-6; no clear D gene. Germline V CDR1 and CDR2: SGHRS, YFSETQ. Deletions cut 4 bases from V and 0 bases from J, with 11 bases between. CDR3 length: 16 residues. This CDR3 reads CASSGQPPSGANVLTF. CDR3 nucleotide sequence: TGCGCCAGCAGCGGGCAGCCTCCCTCTGGGGCCAACGTCCTGACTTTC.

V and J are TRBV4-3 and TRBJ2-3; 8 bases align to TRBD1. This CDR3 is built from 16 residues. The J segment lost 2 bases and the V segment lost 0 bases, leaving 4 bases of the junction unmatched. From germline, CDR1 is LGHNA and CDR2 YSLEER. The chain's CDR3 is CASSQDRDRFTDTQYF. The DNA of the CDR3 is TGCGCCAGCAGCCAAGACCGGGACAGGTTCACAGATACGCAGTATTTT.

This clonotype was observed once. This may be a read error: a much more frequent sequence differs by one nucleotide. The chain recombines TRBV13 with TRBJ2-1; 9 nucleotides align to TRBD2. Trimming cost V 10 bases and J 12 bases; bases outside gene matches: 10. This CDR3 is built from 12 residues. Germline values: CDR1 PRHDT, CDR2 FYEKMQ (reference sequence). CDR3 DNA sequence: TGTGCCACCACCCTAGCGGGGACCGGGCAGTTCTTC. It encodes CATTLAGTGQFF.

A single count supports this clonotype. Given a much more abundant clone one base away, this may be a read error. The chain links TRBV5-1 to TRBJ2-5; 10 nucleotides align to TRBD1. Germline lookup yields CDR1 SGHRS and CDR2 YFSETQ. The CDR3 is 15 residues long. The CDR3 here is CAGSGRQGAQETQYF. As DNA, the CDR3 is TGCGCCGGCAGCGGGCGACAGGGGGCTCAAGAGACCCAGTACTTC.

This clonotype came up many times. This chain links TRBV12-3 or TRBV12-4 with TRBJ2-7; no firm D call. The V end lost 5 bases, the J end lost 0 bases, and 8 bases lay between the germline ends. This CDR3 has 13 residues. DNA of the CDR3: TGTGCCAGCAGTCGTCCGGCCTCCTACGAGCAGTACTTC. Amino acid sequence: CASSRPASYEQYF.